This TCR beta chain was identified in a study of shared clonotypes between healthy human individuals (dated by TCRdb to 2018 to 2020). Concerning the study at large: The cohort included three men and a couple of women between 18 and 49 years of age. For each donor, three plates each were used for CD4 naive and CD4 memory, two plates were used for CD8 naive, and one plate was used for CD8 memory. Blood TCR repertoires of five healthy adults were deeply sequenced to estimate repertoire size and the extent of clonotype sharing between individuals. Libraries were prepared and TCR repertoires were sequenced by different laboratories using diverse techniques, in order to increase sequencing depth and limit assay-specific biases. Per donor, leukapheresis produced somewhere between about 0.8 and 9.5 billion PBMCs. What the authors observed across the whole study: Larger estimated clonotype richness was generally found for naive subsets than for memory subsets. Pairwise subsampling led to the expectation that sequencing depth would affect the degree of clonotype sharing among donors. Rarefaction of sorted-subset datasets indicated incomplete sequencing despite the large sequencing depth. Sampling was limited to blood, and TCR repertoires in tissue likely differ from TCR repertoires in blood. Because the study included only a small number of donors, the genetic and exposure-history diversity represented was limited. Across four donors, 4.5% to 6.5% of naive CD4, roughly 3.4% of naive CD8, about 2.3% of memory CD4, and about 0.44% of memory CD8 clonotypes were shared. Higher generation probabilities were observed for clonotypes shared by all four sorted-subset donors than for non-shared clonotypes.

The CDR3 spans 16 residues, from the cysteine through the phenylalanine. Only the CDR3 DNA is retained, 48 bases long and in frame from the first base. From a lookup of the germline V gene, CDR1 and CDR2 are SGHAT and FQNNGV. Deletion took 5 bases off V and 2 bases off J, with a span of 18 bases between the germline ends. The donors were healthy, HIV-negative adults who had no recently reported acute infections or vaccinations. Every donor was a Caucasian adult living in Nashville, Tennessee, USA. CD4+ T cells were enriched by magnetic negative selection; naive cells were then positively selected on CD45RA, and the negative fraction formed the memory subset. Blood was obtained by leukapheresis, after which PBMCs were separated by Ficoll-Histopaque density gradient centrifugation and cryopreserved in liquid nitrogen vapor phase. Purity and quantity of every magnetically sorted T cell population were checked by analytical flow cytometry. Genomic DNA was isolated from every sorted fraction and measured by UV absorbance on a Nanodrop 2000c.

Using the deep immunoSEQ assay, multiplex PCR amplified TCR CDR3 regions from genomic DNA. Extracted genomic DNA from each cell subset was spread evenly across all wells of several immunoSEQ 96-well plates, with each plate serving as a replicate. For sorted subsets, each replicate PCR was loaded with roughly 200 ng genomic DNA, equivalent to 30,000 to 35,000 T cell genomes. Purified libraries were quantified with a Qubit 3.0 fluorometer, sized on a Bioanalyzer 2100, and re-quantified with the KAPA Library Quantification kit. A separate single-read 150-cycle Illumina NextSeq 550 flow cell was used to sequence each immunoSEQ 96-well plate. The source study handled its data this way. Because only junctional sequences without quality scores were contained in the immunoSEQ output, filtering matching that applied to full-length reads could not be performed. Sequences were annotated with PyIR, a Python wrapper for IgBLAST v1.9, and V/J genes and CDR3 were assigned using IMGT germline references. Any read was removed if the V/J assignment was weak (E-value above 1e-6), the CDR3 was missing, or the read contained stop codons, out-of-frame junctions, or ambiguous translated residues. V3J clonotypes were defined as sequences sharing an identical inferred V gene, J gene, and CDR3 amino acid sequence. Percentage overlap between repertoires was computed as shared unique clonotypes divided by the size of the smaller repertoire. Three approaches were used to assess repertoire richness: RTK rarefaction, the Chao1 estimator, and Recon v2.1 estimates of unobserved clonotypes. Generation probabilities were computed with OLGA for all TCRbeta clonotypes obtained by the gDNA method from four donors. TCRdb limited this immuneACCESS table to in-frame rearrangements with V and J called. A share of clones is missing; checked studies link under half to unresolved V genes, and the rest is unexplained. That table gives V, J and clone size, and the DNA gave D and trimming. This sample is represented by 2.5 million or so clones; 85% to 95% of them were singletons. Clones ranked in the top ten supply roughly 0.15% of the sample.

With respect to this clone: The antigen this receptor binds is unknown. Per-base qualities were not stored, and no clone one base away is much larger.

This receptor was identified in a man aged 18 to 30 in good health. The sequence is built from TRBV11-2 and TRBJ1-2; TRBD1 is perhaps the D gene, given 6 matching bases. The sequenced material came from naive CD4+ T cells sorted from blood. This specimen's cell subset or site label, per the study, means: CD45RA+ positively selected. The DNA is as follows: TGTGCCAGCAGCACTAACAGGGATCGAAGCAACTATGGCTACACCTTC. This codes for CASSTNRDRSNYGYTF.